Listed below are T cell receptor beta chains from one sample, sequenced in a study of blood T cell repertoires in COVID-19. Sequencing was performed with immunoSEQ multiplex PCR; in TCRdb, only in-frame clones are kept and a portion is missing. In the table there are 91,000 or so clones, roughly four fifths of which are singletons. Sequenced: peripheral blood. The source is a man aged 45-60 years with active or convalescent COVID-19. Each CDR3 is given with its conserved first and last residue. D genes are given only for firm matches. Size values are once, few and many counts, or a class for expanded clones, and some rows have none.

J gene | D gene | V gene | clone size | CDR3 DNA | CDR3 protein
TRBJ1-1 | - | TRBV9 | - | TGTGCCAGCAGCGTAGGGGTGACATTCGGCCTTGAAGCTTTCTTT | CASSVGVTFGLEAFF
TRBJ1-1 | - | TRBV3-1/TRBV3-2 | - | TGTGCCAGCAGCCCGCAGGCTAACACTGAAGCTTTCTTT | CASSPQANTEAFF
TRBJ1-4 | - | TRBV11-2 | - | TGTGCCAGCAGGTCCAGGACAACTAATGAAAAACTGTTTTTT | CASRSRTTNEKLFF
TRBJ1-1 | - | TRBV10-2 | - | TGCGCCAGCAGTGAGGTCAGGAGGGAAGCTTTCTTT | CASSEVRREAFF
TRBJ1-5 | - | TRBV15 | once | TGTGCCACCAGCAGTATGAGCAATCAGCCCCAGCATTTT | CATSSMSNQPQHF
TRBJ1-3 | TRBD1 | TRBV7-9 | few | TGTGCCAGCAGCATGAGGTCAGGGGGCGCTGGAAACACCATATATTTT | CASSMRSGGAGNTIYF
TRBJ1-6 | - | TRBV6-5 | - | TGTGCCAGCAGTTACTCCCCAGAAACCCCGAATTCACCCCTCCACTTT | CASSYSPETPNSPLHF
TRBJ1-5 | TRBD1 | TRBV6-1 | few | TGTGCCAGCAGTGAATTGACAGGGGGTCAGCCCCAGCATTTT | CASSELTGGQPQHF
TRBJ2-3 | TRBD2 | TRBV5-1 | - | TGCGCCAGCAGCATCGGACTAGCGGGGCAAGATACGCAGTATTTT | CASSIGLAGQDTQYF
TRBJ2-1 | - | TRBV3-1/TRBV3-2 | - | TGTGCCAGCAGCCAATCCGTTTCCTCCTACAATGAGCAGTTCTTC | CASSQSVSSYNEQFF
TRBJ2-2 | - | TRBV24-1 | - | TGTGCCACCAGTGGGCTAGGAGGGGGCGCCGGGGAGCTGTTTTTT | CATSGLGGGAGELFF